Following are 28 T cell receptor beta chains from one sample sequenced in a study of blood T cell repertoires in COVID-19. Some clones are missing from TCRdb's copy, which holds only in-frame ones; the method was immunoSEQ multiplex PCR. The repertoire includes around 140,000 clones, about 89% of them detected once, and about 11% sits in the top ten. The sample was PBMCs or T cells enriched from blood (not recorded which). These receptors all come from a man aged 55 to 70 who had recovered from COVID-19.

The chain employs TRBV9 and TRBJ2-3, with 11 nucleotides matching TRBD2. Germline trimming cut 3 bases from V and 5 bases from J; bases unmatched to any gene: 11. The CDR3 runs 17 residues. CDR1 is SGDLS, CDR2 YYNGEE, per germline. CDR3 nucleotides: TGTGCCAGCAGCGCCTCCGGGACTAGCGGTCCCGGAGATACGCAGTATTTT. Its translation is CASSASGTSGPGDTQYF.

The rearrangement joins TRBV27 to TRBJ1-5; TRBD1 matches at 7 bases. The CDR3 consists of 13 residues. Germline CDR1 and CDR2: MNHEY and SMNVEV (reference sequence). V was pared by 6 bases and J by 7 bases, with 6 bases of the junction left unmatched. For the CDR3, the DNA is TGTGCCAGCAGCCACAGGGGCGGGCAGCCCCAGCATTTT. Protein: CASSHRGGQPQHF.

The chain recombines TRBV29-1 with TRBJ1-1; no clear D. CDR3 length: 13 residues. Trimming took 6 bases from V and 3 from J, leaving 14 bases between them. Looked up from germline, CDR1 is SQVTM and CDR2 is ANQGSEA. CDR3 residues: CSVSPKADTEAFF. The CDR3 nucleotides are TGCAGCGTGTCCCCAAAGGCGGACACTGAAGCTTTCTTT.

The CDR3 region has the DNA TGTGCCAGCAGCGCCTCTTACCGAGGCGAGACCCAGTACTTC. It codes for CASSASYRGETQYF. The chain has TRBV9 and TRBJ2-5; D gene unclear. V lost 3 bases to trimming and J lost 5 bases, with 14 bases between them. From germline, CDR1 is SGDLS and CDR2 YYNGEE. This CDR3 spans 14 amino acids.

As concerns this clone: One end of the junction is discordant with germline, which a read error may explain. The chain joins TRBV2 to TRBJ1-3; D remains ambiguous. The CDR3 contains 13 residues. CDR1 and CDR2 (germline): SNHLY, FYNNEI. The CDR3 loop is CASSEGVVGGLGF. CDR3 DNA: TGTGCCAGCAGTGAAGGAGTAGTTGGTGGTCTCGGTTTT.

The gene calls are TRBV27 and TRBJ2-7, with TRBD2 identical over 8 bases. The CDR3 is made up of 14 amino acids. V dropped 4 bases and J dropped 6; count of bases not matched to a gene: 8. The germline V gene encodes CDR1 MNHEY and CDR2 SMNVEV (reference sequence). This CDR3 is CASSSGGGRREQYF. CDR3 DNA: TGTGCCAGCAGTTCTGGCGGGGGGCGGCGCGAGCAGTACTTC.

The chain combines TRBV21-1 with TRBJ2-5; TRBD2 is the table's D call, not checked against the DNA. TRBV21-1 counts as a pseudogene. The CDR3 contains 13 residues. The CDR3: CASSKAGRGTQYF. The CDR3 nucleotides are TGTGCCAGCAGCAAAGCGGGTCGGGGGACCCAGTACTTC.

This sequence joins TRBV28 and TRBJ1-4, with D unclear. There are 12 residues in the CDR3. Germline CDR1 and CDR2: MDHEN and SYDVKM. This chain's CDR3 is CSSQATNEKLFF. CDR3 in DNA: TGTTCTTCTCAGGCAACTAATGAAAAACTGTTTTTT.

This clone was found a few times. The chain joins TRBV28 to TRBJ1-5, with a tentative D call TRBD1 (5 bases). The CDR3 sequence is 15 residues long. Germline loops: CDR1 MDHEN, CDR2 SYDVKM. Between the trimmed V and J ends, which lost 8 bases and 0 bases, there was a span of 14 bases. In nucleotides, the CDR3 is TGTGCCAGCCGCTGGGGGGGGAATAGCAATCAGCCCCAGCATTTT. Translating gives CASRWGGNSNQPQHF.

In nucleotides, the CDR3 is TGTGCCAGCAGCGCCGCACCCTCCGGGTCCCACAATGAAAAACTGTTTTTT. Protein product: CASSAAPSGSHNEKLFF. The chain uses TRBV9 and TRBJ1-4; D uncertain. V was clipped by 3 bases and J by 5 bases, with 20 bases between them. The CDR3 is 17 residues long. Germline CDR1 and CDR2: SGDLS and YYNGEE.

J is TRBJ2-5 and V is TRBV11-1, with a possible D match to TRBD2 (6 bases). This CDR3 contains 14 residues. Trimming cost V 1 base and J 3 bases, with 9 bases left between them. CDR1 is SGHAT, CDR2 FQDESV, per germline (reference sequence). The CDR3 spells CASSLVGGEETQYF. The CDR3 DNA is TGTGCCAGCAGCTTAGTAGGCGGGGAAGAGACCCAGTACTTC.

This chain connects TRBV5-1 to TRBJ2-5; 8 bases fit TRBD2. The V gene end was trimmed by 9 bases and the J gene end by 0 bases; junction bases not matched to a gene: 4. The germline V gene has CDR1 SGHRS and CDR2 YFSETQ. The CDR3 sequence is 13 residues long. CDR3 in DNA: TGCGCCACCGCGCGGGGGGACCAAGAGACCCAGTACTTC. Amino acid sequence: CATARGDQETQYF.

This clone was seen a handful of times. The chain couples TRBV3-1 (or the pseudogene TRBV3-2) to TRBJ2-2; 9 nucleotides agree with TRBD2. CDR1 is LGHDT, CDR2 YNNKEL, per germline (reference sequence). With 4 bases clipped from V and 6 bases from J, the junction kept 6 bases outside the gene matches. The CDR3 is 15 residues long. For the CDR3, the DNA is TGTGCCAGCAGCCGCGCCGGGACTAGCCCCGGGGAGCTGTTTTTT. It specifies CASSRAGTSPGELFF.

The chain recombines TRBV10-3 with TRBJ2-7; D is possibly TRBD2 (6 bases). The CDR3 extends over 14 amino acids. The V end was cut by 5 bases, the J end by 5 bases, with 16 bases between. Germline V gene data show CDR1 as ENHRY and CDR2 as SYGVKD. The CDR3 nucleotides are TGTGCCATCAGTATTCAAGGAGGAGGGAACGAGCAGTACTTC. It specifies CAISIQGGGNEQYF.

In this sample, this clone turned up a few times. Other DNA sequences in this specimen translate into the identical CDR3. J is TRBJ2-5 and V is TRBV3-1 (or the pseudogene TRBV3-2); D is uncertain. The CDR3 spans 12 residues. The germline V gene encodes CDR1 LGHDT and CDR2 YNNKEL (reference sequence). V shed 0 bases and J shed 5 bases, with 4 bases lying between them. This CDR3 is CASSQDRETQYF. DNA for the CDR3: TGTGCCAGCAGCCAAGATCGGGAGACCCAGTACTTC.

V gene TRBV19 combines with J gene TRBJ1-5, with 7 bases identical to TRBD1. Trimming at V came to 5 bases and at J to 4 bases, leaving 11 bases not matched to a gene. The CDR3 has 16 amino acids. Germline V gene data show CDR1 as LNHDA and CDR2 as SQIVND (reference sequence). DNA for the CDR3: TGTGCCAGTAGTGTCGCCCGACAGGGTATGAATCAGCCCCAGCATTTT. This codes for CASSVARQGMNQPQHF.

The chain combines TRBV9 with TRBJ1-1, with D uncertain. Germline-derived CDR1 and CDR2 are SGDLS and YYNGEE. This CDR3 is built from 13 residues. With 3 bases removed from V and 4 bases from J, the gap between germline ends came to 10 bases. The CDR3 is CASSGLQFTEAFF. Here the CDR3 DNA reads TGTGCCAGCAGCGGACTACAATTCACTGAAGCTTTCTTT. The whole variable domain, remainder taken from reference TRBV9 and TRBJ1-1, is DSGVTQTPKHLITATGQRVTLRCSPRSGDLSVYWYQQSLDQGLQFLIQYYNGEERAKGNILERFSAQQFPDLHSELNLSSLELGDSALYFCASSGLQFTEAFFGQGTRLTVV.

The count of this clone is one. This chain connects TRBV6-1 to TRBJ1-3; possible D gene TRBD1, 6 bases. This CDR3 is 15 amino acids long. Trimming shortened V by 0 bases and J by 3 bases, and 9 bases separated the two germline ends. Looked up from germline, CDR1 is MNHNS and CDR2 is SASEGT. The CDR3 here is CASSEASRGGNTIYF. The CDR3 DNA is TGTGCCAGCAGTGAAGCATCCAGGGGTGGAAACACCATATATTTT.

The chain uses TRBV7-9 and TRBJ2-3; no reliable D call. V was shortened by 1 base and J by 0 bases, with 11 bases between the two germline ends. The CDR3 is 16 residues long. Per the germline V gene, CDR1 is SEHNR and CDR2 is FQNEAQ (reference sequence). The CDR3 is CASSLVTVTSTDTQYF. In DNA, the CDR3 is TGTGCCAGCAGCTTAGTAACGGTCACTAGCACAGATACGCAGTATTTT.

This clone was seen more than once but under ten times. The chain links TRBV6-1 to TRBJ1-1; D might be TRBD1 (6 bases). The CDR3 is 15 amino acids. Per germline, CDR1 MNHNS and CDR2 SASEGT. Between the trimmed V and J ends, which lost 0 bases and 4 bases, there was a span of 12 bases. CDR3 coding DNA: TGTGCCAGCAGTGAAGCTAGGGGGGGAGCCACTGAAGCTTTCTTT. It yields the protein CASSEARGGATEAFF.

This clone was seen only a few times. This rearrangement joins TRBV7-9 to TRBJ2-2, with a possible D match to TRBD2 (6 bases). The CDR3 runs to 14 residues. Germline CDR1 reads SEHNR; CDR2 reads FQNEAQ (reference sequence). The ends were cut back, 4 bases at V and 3 bases at J, with 9 bases in the middle. In nucleotides, the CDR3 is TGTGCCAGCAGCTGGGGGGTTTACACCGGGGAGCTGTTTTTT. It yields the protein CASSWGVYTGELFF.

This clone was observed a single time. This chain links TRBV5-4 with TRBJ1-1, with D perhaps TRBD1 (6 bases). Germline V gene lookup returns CDR1 SGHNT and CDR2 YYREEE (reference sequence). The CDR3 is made up of 14 amino acids. Trimming left V 4 bases short and J 1 base short, with 11 bases between. CDR3 DNA sequence: TGTGCCAGCAGCCAGGACAGAGCGAACACTGAAGCTTTCTTT. Translated, it gives CASSQDRANTEAFF.

The chain uses TRBV28 and TRBJ1-5; D is undetermined. CDR3 length equals 14 residues. Germline V gene data show CDR1 as MDHEN and CDR2 as SYDVKM. V was trimmed by 9 bases and J by 4 bases, leaving 16 bases between them. CDR3 sequence (DNA): TGTGCCAGTTGCCCGTCGAGAATTAATCAGCCCCAGCATTTT. It codes for CASCPSRINQPQHF.

Points on this clone: Germline is not matched at one junction end, which may reflect a read error. The chain combines TRBV28 with TRBJ1-1, with a tentative D call TRBD1 (5 bases). The germline gives CDR1 MDHEN, CDR2 SYDVKM. This CDR3 is built from 15 residues. Here the CDR3 reads CASSLNQPGGRGESF. Written as DNA, the CDR3 is TGTGCCAGCAGTTTGAACCAACCGGGGGGTCGCGGCGAAAGTTTT.

Note on this clone: Within the sample, other DNA sequences also encode this same CDR3. The chain joins TRBV27 to TRBJ2-7; tentatively, D is TRBD2 (6 bases). This CDR3 is built from 13 residues. The V gene's germline CDR1 is MNHEY and CDR2 SMNVEV (reference sequence). V lost 2 bases and J 4 bases, leaving 9 bases between the germline ends. The CDR3 DNA follows: TGTGCCAGCAGTTTAGCGGGGAGGTACGAGCAGTACTTC. As protein: CASSLAGRYEQYF.

This chain joins TRBV18 and TRBJ1-3; unclear D gene. V was shortened by 7 bases and J by 0 bases, with 7 bases between the two germline ends. This CDR3 contains 13 residues. Per germline, CDR1 KGHSH and CDR2 LQKENI. The CDR3 loop reads CASFTSSGNTIYF. In nucleotides, the CDR3 is TGTGCCAGCTTCACCAGCTCTGGAAACACCATATATTTT. Full variable domain (outside the CDR3, taken from reference TRBV18 and TRBJ1-3): NAGVMQNPRHLVRRRGQEARLRCSPMKGHSHVYWYRQLPEEGLKFMVYLQKENIIDESGMPKERFSAEFPKEGPSILRIQQVVRGDSAAYFCASFTSSGNTIYFGEGSWLTVV.

V gene TRBV6-1 combines with J gene TRBJ1-2; D possibly corresponds to TRBD1 (5 bases). Between the trimmed V and J ends, which lost 2 bases and 4 bases, there was a span of 8 bases. This CDR3 region has 13 residues. CDR1 is MNHNS and CDR2 is SASEGT in the germline V gene. The CDR3 loop reads CASSERGAYGYTF. CDR3 DNA sequence: TGTGCCAGCAGTGAACGTGGGGCCTATGGCTACACCTTC.

This chain connects TRBV6-5 to TRBJ1-6, with D possibly being TRBD1 (5 bases). The germline CDR1 and CDR2 sequences are MNHEY and SVGAGI. CDR3 length: 15 amino acids. V dropped 0 bases and J dropped 9 bases, with 12 bases sitting between them. The CDR3 sequence: CASSYSSQGISPLHF. In DNA form, the CDR3 reads TGTGCCAGCAGTTACTCGAGTCAGGGTATTTCACCCCTCCACTTT.